Sequencing of this TCR beta chain was carried out in a study of T cells in women clearing cervical HPV infection. Remarks on this clone: Coverage ceases 3 residues before the CDR3 finishes, and the germline J gene fills in the end.

This CDR3 comprises 19 residues. Germline-derived CDR1 and CDR2 are LGHNA and YNFKEQ. V lost 2 bases to trimming and J lost 3 bases; unmatched junction nucleotides: 17. Some clones are missing from TCRdb's copy, which holds only in-frame ones; the method was immunoSEQ multiplex PCR. This sample's table has some 43,000 clones. The V and J genes are TRBV4-2 and TRBJ2-3, with 7 bases matching TRBD1. The sequenced sample was blood buffy coat. The clonotype was recovered from a woman aged 18 to 75 with a cervical HPV16 infection that either progressed to CIN3+ or cleared (not recorded which). This CDR3 is CASSQTPLLQGSRTDTQYF. The DNA read from the CDR3 is TGTGCCAGCAGCCAAACCCCGCTTTTACAGGGGTCCAGGACAGATACG.